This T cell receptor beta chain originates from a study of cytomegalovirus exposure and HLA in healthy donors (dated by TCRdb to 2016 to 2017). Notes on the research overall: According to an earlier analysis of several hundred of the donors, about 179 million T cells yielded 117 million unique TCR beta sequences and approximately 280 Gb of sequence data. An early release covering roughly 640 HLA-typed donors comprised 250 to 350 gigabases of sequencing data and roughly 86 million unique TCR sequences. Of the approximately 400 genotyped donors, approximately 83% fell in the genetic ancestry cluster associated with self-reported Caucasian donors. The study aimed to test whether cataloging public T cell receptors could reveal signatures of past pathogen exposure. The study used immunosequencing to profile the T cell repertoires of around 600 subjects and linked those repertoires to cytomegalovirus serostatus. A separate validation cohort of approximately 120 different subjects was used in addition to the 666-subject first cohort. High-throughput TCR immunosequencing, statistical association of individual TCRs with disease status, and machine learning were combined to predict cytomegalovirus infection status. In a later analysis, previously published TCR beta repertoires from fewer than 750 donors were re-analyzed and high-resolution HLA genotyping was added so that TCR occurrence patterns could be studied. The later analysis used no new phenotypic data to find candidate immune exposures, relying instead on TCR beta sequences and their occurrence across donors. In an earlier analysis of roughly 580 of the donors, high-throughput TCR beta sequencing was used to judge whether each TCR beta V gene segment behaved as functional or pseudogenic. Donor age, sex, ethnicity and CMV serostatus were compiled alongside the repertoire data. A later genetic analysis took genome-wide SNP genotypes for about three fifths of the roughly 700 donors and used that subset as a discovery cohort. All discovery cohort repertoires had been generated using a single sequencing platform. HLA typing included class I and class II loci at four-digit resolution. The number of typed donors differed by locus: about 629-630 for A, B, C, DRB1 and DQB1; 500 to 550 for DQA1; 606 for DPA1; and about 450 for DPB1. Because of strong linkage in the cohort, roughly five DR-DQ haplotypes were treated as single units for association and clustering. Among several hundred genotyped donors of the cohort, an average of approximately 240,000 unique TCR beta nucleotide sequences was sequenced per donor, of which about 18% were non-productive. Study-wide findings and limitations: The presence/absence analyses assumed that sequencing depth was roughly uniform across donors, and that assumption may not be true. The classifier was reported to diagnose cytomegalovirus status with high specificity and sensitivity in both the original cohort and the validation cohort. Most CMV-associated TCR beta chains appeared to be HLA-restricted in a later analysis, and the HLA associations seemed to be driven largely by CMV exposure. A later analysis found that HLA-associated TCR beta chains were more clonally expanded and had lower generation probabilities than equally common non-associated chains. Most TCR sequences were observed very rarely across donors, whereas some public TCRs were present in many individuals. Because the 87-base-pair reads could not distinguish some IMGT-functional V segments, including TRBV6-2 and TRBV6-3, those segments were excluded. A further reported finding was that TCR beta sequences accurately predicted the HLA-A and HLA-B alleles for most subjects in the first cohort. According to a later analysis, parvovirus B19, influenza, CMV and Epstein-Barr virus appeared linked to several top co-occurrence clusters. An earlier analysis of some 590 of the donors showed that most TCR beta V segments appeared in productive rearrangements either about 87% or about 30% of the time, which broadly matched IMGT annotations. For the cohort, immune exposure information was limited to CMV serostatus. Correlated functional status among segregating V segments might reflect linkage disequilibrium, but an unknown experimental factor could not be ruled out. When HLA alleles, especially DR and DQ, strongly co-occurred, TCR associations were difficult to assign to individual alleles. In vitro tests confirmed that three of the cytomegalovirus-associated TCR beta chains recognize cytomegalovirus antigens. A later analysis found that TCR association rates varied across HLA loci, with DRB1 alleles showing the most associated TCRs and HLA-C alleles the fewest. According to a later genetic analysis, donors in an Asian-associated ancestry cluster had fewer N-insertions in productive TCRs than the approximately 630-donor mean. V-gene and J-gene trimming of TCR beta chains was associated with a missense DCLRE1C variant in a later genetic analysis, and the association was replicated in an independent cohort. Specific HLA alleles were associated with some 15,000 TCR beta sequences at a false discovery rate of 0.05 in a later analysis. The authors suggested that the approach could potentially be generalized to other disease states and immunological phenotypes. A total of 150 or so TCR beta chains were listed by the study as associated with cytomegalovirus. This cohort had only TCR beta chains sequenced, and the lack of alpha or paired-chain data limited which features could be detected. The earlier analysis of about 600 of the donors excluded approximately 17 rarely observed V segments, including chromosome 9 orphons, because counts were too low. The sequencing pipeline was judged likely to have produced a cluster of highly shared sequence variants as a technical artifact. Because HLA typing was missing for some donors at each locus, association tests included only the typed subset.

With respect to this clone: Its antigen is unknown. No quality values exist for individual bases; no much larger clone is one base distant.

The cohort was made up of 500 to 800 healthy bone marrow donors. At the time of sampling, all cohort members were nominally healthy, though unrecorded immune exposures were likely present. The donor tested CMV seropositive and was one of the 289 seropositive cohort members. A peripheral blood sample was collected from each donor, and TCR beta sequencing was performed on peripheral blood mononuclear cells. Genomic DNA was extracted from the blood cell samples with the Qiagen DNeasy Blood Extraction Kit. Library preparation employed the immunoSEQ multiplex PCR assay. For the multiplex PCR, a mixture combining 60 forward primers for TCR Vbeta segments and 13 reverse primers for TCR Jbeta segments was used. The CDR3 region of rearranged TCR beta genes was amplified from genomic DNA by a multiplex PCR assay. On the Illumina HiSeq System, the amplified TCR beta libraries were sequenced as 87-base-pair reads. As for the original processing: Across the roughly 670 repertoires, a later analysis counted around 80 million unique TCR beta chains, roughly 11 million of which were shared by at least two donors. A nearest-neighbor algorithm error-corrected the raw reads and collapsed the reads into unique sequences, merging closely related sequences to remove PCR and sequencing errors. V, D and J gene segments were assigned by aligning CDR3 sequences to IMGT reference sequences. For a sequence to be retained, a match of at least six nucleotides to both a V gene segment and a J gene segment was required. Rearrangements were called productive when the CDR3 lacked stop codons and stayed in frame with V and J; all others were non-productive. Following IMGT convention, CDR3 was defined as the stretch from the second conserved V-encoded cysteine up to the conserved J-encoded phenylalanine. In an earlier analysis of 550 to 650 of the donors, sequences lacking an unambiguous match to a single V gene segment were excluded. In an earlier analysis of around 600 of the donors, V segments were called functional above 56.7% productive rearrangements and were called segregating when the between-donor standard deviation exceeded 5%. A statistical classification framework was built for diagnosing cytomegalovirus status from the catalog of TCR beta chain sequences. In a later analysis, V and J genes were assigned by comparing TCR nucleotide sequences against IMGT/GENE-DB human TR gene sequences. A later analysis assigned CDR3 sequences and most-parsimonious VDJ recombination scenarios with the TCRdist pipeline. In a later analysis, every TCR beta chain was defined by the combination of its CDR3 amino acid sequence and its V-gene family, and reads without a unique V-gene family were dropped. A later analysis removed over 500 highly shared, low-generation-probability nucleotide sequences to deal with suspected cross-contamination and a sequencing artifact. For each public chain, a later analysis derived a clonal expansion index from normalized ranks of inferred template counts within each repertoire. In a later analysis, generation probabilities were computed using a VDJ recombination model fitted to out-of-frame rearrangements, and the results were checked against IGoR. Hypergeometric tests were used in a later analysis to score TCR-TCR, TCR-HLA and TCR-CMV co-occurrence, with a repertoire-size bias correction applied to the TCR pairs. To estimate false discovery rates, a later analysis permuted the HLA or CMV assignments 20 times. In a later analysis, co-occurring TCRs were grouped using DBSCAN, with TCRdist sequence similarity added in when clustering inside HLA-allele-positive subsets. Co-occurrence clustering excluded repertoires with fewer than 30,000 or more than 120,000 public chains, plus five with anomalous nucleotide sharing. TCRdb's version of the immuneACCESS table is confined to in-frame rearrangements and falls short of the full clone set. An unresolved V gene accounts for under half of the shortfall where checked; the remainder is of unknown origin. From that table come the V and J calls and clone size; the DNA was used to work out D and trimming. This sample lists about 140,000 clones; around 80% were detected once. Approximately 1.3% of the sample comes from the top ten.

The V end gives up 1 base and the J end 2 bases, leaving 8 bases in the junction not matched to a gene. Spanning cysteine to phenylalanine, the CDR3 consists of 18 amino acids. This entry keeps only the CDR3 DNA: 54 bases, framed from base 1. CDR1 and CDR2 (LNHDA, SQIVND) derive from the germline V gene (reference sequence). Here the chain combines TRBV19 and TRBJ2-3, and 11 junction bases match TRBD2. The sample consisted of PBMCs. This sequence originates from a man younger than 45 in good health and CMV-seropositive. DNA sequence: TGTGCCAGTAGTATAGGCCCACCGACTAGCGGGAACACAGATACGCAGTATTTT. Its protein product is CASSIGPPTSGNTDTQYF.